These T cell receptor beta chains were read from a single sample in a study of blood T cell repertoires in COVID-19. TCRdb's copy holds only in-frame clones and misses some; the assay was immunoSEQ multiplex PCR. The sample records just over 75,000 clones, 80% being singletons. Sequenced material: peripheral blood. The source of these receptors is a man in his sixties with active or convalescent COVID-19. Both conserved end residues are part of each CDR3. A D gene is named only where the DNA matches it firmly. Clone size appears in some rows only: once, few, many, or a class for an expanded clone.

abundance | d_gene | j_gene | v_gene | len | CDR3nt | CDR3aa
few | NA | TRBJ1-6 | TRBV7-2 | 16 | TGTGCCAGCAGCACCGAAAAAACAGGGAGGGGGTCACCCCTCCACTTT | CASSTEKTGRGSPLHF
NA | TRBD1 | TRBJ2-2 | TRBV9 | 15 | TGTGCCAGCAGCAAAGGACAGGGGAACACCGGGGAGCTGTTTTTT | CASSKGQGNTGELFF
NA | TRBD1 | TRBJ1-1 | TRBV19 | 15 | TGTGCCAGTAGTACCATGGACAGGGGGGCAACTGAAGCTTTCTTT | CASSTMDRGATEAFF
NA | NA | TRBJ1-1 | TRBV6-5 | 15 | TGTGCCAGCAGTTACATGGACAGCAAGAACACTGAAGCTTTCTTT | CASSYMDSKNTEAFF
NA | TRBD1 | TRBJ1-6 | TRBV5-1 | 15 | TGCGCCAGCAGCTTGGCGGACAGGGATAATTCACCCCTCCACTTT | CASSLADRDNSPLHF
NA | NA | TRBJ1-1 | TRBV6-2/TRBV6-3 | 14 | TGTGCCAGCAGTTATGGGGGGGGCCGCACTGAAGCTTTCTTT | CASSYGGGRTEAFF
NA | NA | TRBJ2-5 | TRBV7-8 | 15 | TGTGCCAGCAGCTTAGCGGAAGCTGGGAGAGAGACCCAGTACTTC | CASSLAEAGRETQYF
NA | NA | TRBJ2-4 | TRBV9 | 15 | TGTGCCAGCAGCGTAGAGGGCCAGTTAGGCAGGGTTCAGTACTTC | CASSVEGQLGRVQYF
NA | TRBD1 | TRBJ1-2 | TRBV7-2 | 12 | TGTGCCAGCACCCGGGACAGCTATGGCTACACCTTC | CASTRDSYGYTF
NA | TRBD2 | TRBJ2-5 | TRBV10-3 | 16 | TGTGCCATCAGCCCGGGACTAGCGGGTCACCAAGAGACCCAGTACTTC | CAISPGLAGHQETQYF
NA | NA | TRBJ2-3 | TRBV3-1/TRBV3-2 | 12 | TGTGCCAGCAGCCAGGAGGTGAATACGCAGTATTTT | CASSQEVNTQYF
NA | NA | TRBJ2-7 | TRBV18 | 16 | TGTGCCAGCTCACCACCGTTCTTAGGGAGCTCCTACGAGCAGTACTTC | CASSPPFLGSSYEQYF
NA | NA | TRBJ2-3 | TRBV4-3 | 15 | TGCGCCAGCAGCCCCTATCGGGTACCCGGAGAAACGCAGTATTTT | CASSPYRVPGETQYF
NA | NA | TRBJ2-5 | TRBV29-1 | 14 | TGCAGCGTTGAAGATCTCGGGGCGGGGGAGACCCAGTACTTC | CSVEDLGAGETQYF
NA | NA | TRBJ2-3 | TRBV7-2 | 15 | TGTGCCAGCAGCTTAGGTGGCCCGAGGGCAGATACGCAGTATTTT | CASSLGGPRADTQYF
NA | TRBD2 | TRBJ2-3 | TRBV10-3 | 16 | TGTGCCATCAGTGAAACTAGCGGGGCAGGCACAGATACGCAGTATTTT | CAISETSGAGTDTQYF
few | NA | TRBJ2-2 | TRBV18 | 16 | TGTGCCAGCTCACCAATGTACGGAGACTACACCGGGGAGCTGTTTTTT | CASSPMYGDYTGELFF
NA | TRBD1 | TRBJ2-3 | TRBV5-1 | 15 | TGCGCCAGCAGCTCGCCGGGACAGGGCACAGATACGCAGTATTTT | CASSSPGQGTDTQYF
NA | TRBD2 | TRBJ2-3 | TRBV4-2 | 17 | TGTGCCAGCAGCCAGGTACTAGCGGGGGGGCCTCAAGATACGCAGTATTTT | CASSQVLAGGPQDTQYF
NA | NA | TRBJ1-4 | TRBV3-1/TRBV3-2 | 15 | TGTGCCAGCAGCCACCTCGGGGGGAGCAGGGAAAAACTGTTTTTT | CASSHLGGSREKLFF
once | TRBD1 | TRBJ1-3 | TRBV7-9 | 15 | TGTGCCAGCAGCTCCCACAGGGGTGCTGGAAACACCATATATTTT | CASSSHRGAGNTIYF
NA | TRBD1 | TRBJ2-2 | TRBV6-5 | 14 | TGTGCAGTAGGAGGACAGGGGAACACCGGGGAGCTGTTTTTT | CAVGGQGNTGELFF
NA | TRBD1 | TRBJ1-2 | TRBV6-1 | 16 | TGTGCCAGCAGTGAAGGGACAGGGGCCGTTAACTATGGCTACACCTTC | CASSEGTGAVNYGYTF
NA | TRBD1 | TRBJ2-1 | TRBV27 | 17 | TGTGCCAGCAGTTTATCGATACCGGACAGGGTAAACAATGAGCAGTTCTTC | CASSLSIPDRVNNEQFF
NA | NA | TRBJ1-6 | TRBV10-3 | 16 | TGTGCCATCAGTGAGTCCGGGGGGCGCGCAGATTCACCCCTCCACTTT | CAISESGGRADSPLHF
few | NA | TRBJ2-3 | TRBV7-9 | 14 | TGTGCCGGCACTGGGGACTCTAGCACAGATACGCAGTATTTT | CAGTGDSSTDTQYF
NA | NA | TRBJ1-3 | TRBV24-1 | 15 | TGTGCCACCAGTGACTCCCGGGACTCTGGAAACACCATATATTTT | CATSDSRDSGNTIYF
NA | TRBD2 | TRBJ2-7 | TRBV11-1 | 15 | TGTGCCAGCACACGGGGACTAGCGGGTTCCTACGAGCAGTACTTC | CASTRGLAGSYEQYF
NA | NA | TRBJ1-2 | TRBV19 | 12 | TGTGCCAGTAGACGGAGTAGCTATGGCTACACCTTC | CASRRSSYGYTF
NA | TRBD1 | TRBJ1-5 | TRBV27 | 15 | TGTGCCAGCAGACCCGCGACAGGGGGCAATCAGCCCCAGCATTTT | CASRPATGGNQPQHF
NA | TRBD1 | TRBJ1-1 | TRBV6-5 | 14 | TGTGCCAGCAGTTATCAGGGGGCGATGACTGAAGCTTTCTTT | CASSYQGAMTEAFF
NA | NA | TRBJ1-2 | TRBV6-5 | 14 | TGTGCCAGCAGTTACGGAGGGACTAACTATGGCTACACCTTC | CASSYGGTNYGYTF
NA | NA | TRBJ2-5 | TRBV5-1 | 13 | TGCGCCAGCAGCTTGGTAGTCCAAGAGACCCAGTACTTC | CASSLVVQETQYF
NA | TRBD1 | TRBJ1-2 | TRBV6-5 | 16 | TGTGCCAGCAGTTTGGGACAGGGGGCGCGGATGGGTGGCTACACCTTC | CASSLGQGARMGGYTF
NA | NA | TRBJ1-1 | TRBV19 | 15 | TGTGCCAGTACCCCGGGAGGGCAGGGAGGCACTGAAGCTTTCTTT | CASTPGGQGGTEAFF
NA | NA | TRBJ1-1 | TRBV2 | 14 | TGTGCCAGCAGTGCGGGGACTGTCGACACTGAAGCTTTCTTT | CASSAGTVDTEAFF
NA | NA | TRBJ1-2 | TRBV10-3 | 15 | TGTGCCATCAGTGAGGGGTTAGTGGGGGGCTATGGCTACACCTTC | CAISEGLVGGYGYTF
NA | NA | TRBJ2-3 | TRBV2 | 16 | TGTGCCAGCAGTGGATGGCCAGCGTCTAGCACAGATACGCAGTATTTT | CASSGWPASSTDTQYF
NA | NA | TRBJ1-1 | TRBV6-4 | 16 | TGTGCCAGCAGTGACTCAAAACCGTCTATGAACACTGAAGCTTTCTTT | CASSDSKPSMNTEAFF
few | TRBD1 | TRBJ2-2 | TRBV7-9 | 15 | TGTGCCAGCAGCGCGGGACAGGGGGGCACCGGGGAGCTGTTTTTT | CASSAGQGGTGELFF